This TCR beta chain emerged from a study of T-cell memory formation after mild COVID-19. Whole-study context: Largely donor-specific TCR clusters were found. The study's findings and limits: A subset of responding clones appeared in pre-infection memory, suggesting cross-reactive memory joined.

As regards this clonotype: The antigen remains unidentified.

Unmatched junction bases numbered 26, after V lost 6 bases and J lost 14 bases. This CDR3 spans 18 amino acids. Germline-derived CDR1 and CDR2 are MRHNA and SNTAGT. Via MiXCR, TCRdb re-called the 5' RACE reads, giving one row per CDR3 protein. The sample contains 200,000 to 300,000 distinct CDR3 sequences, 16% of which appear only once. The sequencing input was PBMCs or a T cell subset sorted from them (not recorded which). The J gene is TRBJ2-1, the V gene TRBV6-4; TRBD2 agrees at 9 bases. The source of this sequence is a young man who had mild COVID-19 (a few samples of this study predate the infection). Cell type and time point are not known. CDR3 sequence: CASSQYPSGASLGWEKFF. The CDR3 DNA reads TGTGCCAGCAGCCAATACCCTAGCGGGGCCTCCCTTGGATGGGAGAAGTTCTTC.